This TCR beta chain was captured by sequencing in a study of CD8+CD57+ T cells in acquired aplastic anemia. Both TCR beta VDJ combination and CDR3 sequence profiling were carried out. Genomic DNA was the template for this profiling. TCRdb ran MiXCR on the reads and lists one entry per CDR3 protein. The repertoire has 150,000 to 200,000 distinct CDR3 sequences, almost 50% of them found once; the top ten carry 13%. General study results and limits: There were some 27 CD8+ CDR3 sequences that occurred in both patients and controls. CD8+ Simpson's diversity showed no significant patient-control difference.

V was cut by 1 base and J by 12 bases, with 12 bases left in between. Germline CDR1 and CDR2: KGHDR and SFDVKD. This CDR3 comprises 12 residues. Those patients picked for sequencing had displayed CD8+CD57+ cell expansion on flow cytometry. Patients had not yet gotten any therapy when their blood was taken for sampling. A word on this clonotype: Its antigen is currently unknown.

The V and J genes are TRBV24-1 and TRBJ2-7, with a tentative D call TRBD1 (6 bases). Sequencing was performed on sorted CD4+, CD8+, or CD8+CD57+ T cells (not recorded which) from PBMCs. The TCR sequence derives from a human donor with aplastic anemia. The CDR3: CATSDFVGRGYF. CDR3 nucleotides: TGTGCCACCAGTGATTTCGTGGGCAGGGGGTACTTC.